These 21 T cell receptor beta chains were all obtained from the same sample, sequenced in a study of blood T cell repertoires in COVID-19. Only in-frame clones appear in the TCRdb table, and some are missing; sequencing was by immunoSEQ multiplex PCR. The sample records about 140,000 clones, 84% being singletons. Sequencing input: peripheral blood. The source is a human donor in a cohort sampled during active COVID-19.

V is TRBV6-5 and J is TRBJ2-4; perhaps TRBD2 as D (7 bases). V was trimmed by 4 bases and J by 7 bases, leaving 17 bases between them. Germline-derived CDR1 and CDR2 are MNHEY and SVGAGI. CDR3 length: 15 residues. Here the CDR3 reads CASSSNRGAVNIQYF. CDR3 DNA: TGTGCCAGCAGTTCCAACCGGGGGGCGGTCAACATTCAGTACTTC.

Within the sample, this clone is large. This chain links TRBV24-1 with TRBJ1-5, with D maybe TRBD1 (6 bases). Trimming stripped 4 bases from V and 5 bases from J, with 11 bases between. Germline lookup yields CDR1 KGHDR and CDR2 SFDVKD. This CDR3 region has 14 residues. CDR3 sequence: CATSENGQHQPQHF. The CDR3 DNA is TGTGCCACCAGTGAGAATGGACAGCATCAGCCCCAGCATTTT.

This clone was picked up one time. The chain uses TRBV7-8 and TRBJ1-5, with TRBD1 matching over 7 bases. Germline V CDR1 and CDR2: SGHVS, FQNEAQ. The CDR3 length is 17 residues. The V gene end was trimmed by 1 base and the J gene end by 5 bases; junction bases not matched to a gene: 11. CDR3 nucleotide sequence: TGTGCCAGCAGCTTAGGAGGGCGACAGGGCAGGCATCAGCCCCAGCATTTT. It translates to CASSLGGRQGRHQPQHF.

This chain connects TRBV29-1 to TRBJ2-3; D remains unclear. With 6 bases removed from V and 0 bases from J, the gap between germline ends came to 13 bases. CDR3 length: 14 amino acids. Germline loops: CDR1 SQVTM, CDR2 ANQGSEA. For the CDR3, the DNA is TGCAGCGTCGTGGCCGCCCCTAGCACAGATACGCAGTATTTT. It codes for CSVVAAPSTDTQYF.

This clone has only one observation. The rearrangement uses TRBV24-1 and TRBJ2-3, with TRBD2 matching over 8 bases. In germline, CDR1 is KGHDR, CDR2 SFDVKD. The CDR3 totals 17 residues. Losses at the gene ends were 0 bases for V and 1 base for J; bases not matched to a gene: 5. The CDR3 DNA reads TGTGCCACCAGTGATTTGGGTAGCGGGGTCGGCACAGATACGCAGTATTTT. This gives the protein CATSDLGSGVGTDTQYF.

The genes are TRBV19 and TRBJ2-2; 7 nucleotides line up with TRBD1. Trimming at V came to 4 bases and at J to 0 bases, leaving 11 bases not matched to a gene. This CDR3 region has 18 residues. The germline CDR1 and CDR2 sequences are LNHDA and SQIVND (reference sequence). The CDR3 reads CASSTHGLRGPNTGELFF. CDR3 sequence (DNA): TGTGCCAGTAGTACCCACGGCTTGAGGGGGCCGAACACCGGGGAGCTGTTTTTT.

V usage is TRBV10-3 and J usage is TRBJ1-5; D unclear. This CDR3 has 15 residues. With 3 bases removed from V and 7 bases from J, the gap between germline ends came to 16 bases. Germline CDR1 ENHRY, CDR2 SYGVKD. CDR3 bases: TGTGCCATCAGTGACCCCTCCGGGAAGGGACAGCCCCAGCATTTT. Translation: CAISDPSGKGQPQHF.

The chain carries TRBV6-5 and TRBJ2-2; 8 bases align to TRBD1. The V gene's germline CDR1 is MNHEY and CDR2 SVGAGI. This CDR3 spans 14 amino acids. The trim removed 6 bases at V and 6 bases at J, leaving 6 bases unmatched. CDR3 sequence: CASRSGGFAGELFF. The CDR3 bases are TGTGCCAGCAGGTCAGGGGGCTTTGCCGGGGAGCTGTTTTTT.

This clone was found a few times. The chain links TRBV5-3 to TRBJ1-1; D ambiguous. TRBV5-3 is an ORF; its function is uncertain. The CDR3 has 12 amino acids. DNA for the CDR3: TGTGCTTCCCATACTATGAACACTGAAGCTTTCTTT. It yields the protein CASHTMNTEAFF.

A remark on this clone: In the same sample, other DNA sequences code for this CDR3. The rearrangement uses TRBV29-1 and TRBJ2-7, with D unresolved. CDR3 size: 11 residues. V was shortened by 1 base and J by 3 bases, with 4 bases between the two germline ends. Per the germline V gene, CDR1 is SQVTM and CDR2 is ANQGSEA. Here the CDR3 DNA reads TGCAGCGTTGAAGTCAGCTACGAGCAGTACTTC. Encoded protein: CSVEVSYEQYF.

The gene calls are TRBV7-9 and TRBJ1-1; tentatively, D is TRBD1 (6 bases). V was shortened by 5 bases and J by 8 bases, with 12 bases between the two germline ends. The CDR3 is made up of 12 amino acids. Germline V gives CDR1 SEHNR, CDR2 FQNEAQ (reference sequence). CDR3 DNA: TGTGCCAGCAGCCCAGGGGAGCGAGAAGCTTTCTTT. Encoded protein: CASSPGEREAFF.

V gene TRBV6-5 combines with J gene TRBJ1-5, with D tentatively TRBD1 (6 bases). Trimming removed 0 bases from V and 7 bases from J, with 16 bases in between. This CDR3 is built from 16 residues. CDR1 and CDR2 from the germline V gene are MNHEY and SVGAGI. For the CDR3, the DNA is TGTGCCAGCAGTTACTCGGTCCCAGGGGAGCTGCAGCCCCAGCATTTT. Translation gives CASSYSVPGELQPQHF.

The J gene is TRBJ2-3, the V gene TRBV21-1; the table's D call, TRBD2, was not checked against the DNA. TRBV21-1 is a pseudogene locus. This CDR3 has 13 residues. The CDR3 loop reads CAEGERGGATQYF. The CDR3 nucleotides are TGTGCCGAGGGTGAAAGAGGGGGGGCGACGCAGTATTTT.

The chain is built from TRBV6-5 and TRBJ1-1; 9 bases map to TRBD1. CDR3 size: 14 residues. The trim removed 7 bases at V and 4 bases at J, leaving 7 bases unmatched. Germline values: CDR1 MNHEY, CDR2 SVGAGI. The CDR3 sequence: CASTKRTGVTEAFF. In DNA form, the CDR3 reads TGTGCCAGCACTAAAAGGACAGGGGTCACTGAAGCTTTCTTT.

This chain connects TRBV5-1 to TRBJ2-3; 7 positions match TRBD1. J gave up 1 base and V 0 bases, and 5 bases lay outside the gene matches. Germline V gene sequence: CDR1 SGHRS, CDR2 YFSETQ. This CDR3 is 16 amino acids long. The CDR3 DNA is TGCGCCAGCAGCTTGGGGCAGGGGGTTGGCACAGATACGCAGTATTTT. Translating gives CASSLGQGVGTDTQYF.

The chain joins TRBV25-1 to TRBJ1-1; 9 bases align to TRBD1. The CDR3 covers 18 residues. Germline loops: CDR1 MGHDK, CDR2 SYGVNS. Losses at the gene ends were 7 bases for V and 5 bases for J; bases not matched to a gene: 20. In DNA, the CDR3 is TGTGCCAGCAACCCTTCTCCGGGACAGGGAGGTGTTGTAACTGAAGCTTTCTTT. Translated: CASNPSPGQGGVVTEAFF.

The chain joins TRBV14 to TRBJ2-7; 11 bases agree with TRBD1. The CDR3 sequence is 17 residues long. The V segment lost 1 base and the J segment 3 bases; nucleotides outside the gene matches: 8. Germline lookup yields CDR1 SGHDN and CDR2 FVKESK. CDR3 region: CASSQAPGTGGLYEQYF. The CDR3 coding sequence is TGTGCCAGCAGCCAAGCACCCGGGACAGGGGGACTCTACGAGCAGTACTTC. Using reference TRBV14 and TRBJ2-7 for the parts outside the CDR3, the full variable domain is EAGVTQFPSHSVIEKGQTVTLRCDPISGHDNLYWYRRVMGKEIKFLLHFVKESKQDESGMPNNRFLAERTGGTYSTLKVQPAELEDSGVYFCASSQAPGTGGLYEQYFGPGTRLTVT.

This sequence joins TRBV5-1 and TRBJ2-3; TRBD2 agrees at 9 bases. CDR1 is SGHRS and CDR2 is YFSETQ in the germline V gene. The CDR3 is 14 residues long. The V and J ends lost 4 bases and 5 bases, in that order; junction bases with no gene match: 5. CDR3 DNA sequence: TGCGCCAGCAGCCCAGGACTAGCGAGAGATACGCAGTATTTT. Its translation is CASSPGLARDTQYF.

The gene calls are TRBV28 and TRBJ2-7; 8 nucleotides match TRBD2. CDR3 length: 14 residues. CDR1 and CDR2 (germline): MDHEN, SYDVKM. With V trimmed by 8 bases and J by 6 bases, 12 bases remained unmatched. The CDR3 DNA sequence: TGTGCCAGCCGAGCTAGCGGGTATAACTCCGAGCAGTACTTC. Translation: CASRASGYNSEQYF.

The chain has TRBV7-9 and TRBJ2-2; 7 nucleotides agree with TRBD1. Germline V gene data show CDR1 as SEHNR and CDR2 as FQNEAQ (reference sequence). Trimming at V came to 6 bases and at J to 1 base, leaving 8 bases not matched to a gene. The length of the CDR3 is 16 residues. CDR3 coding DNA: TGTGCCAGCAGGTTGACAGGGAACATGAACACCGGGGAGCTGTTTTTT. Its translation is CASRLTGNMNTGELFF.

In regard to this clone: One junction end disagrees with the germline gene, perhaps due to a read error. The V call is TRBV6-5, the J call TRBJ2-7, with D possibly being TRBD1 (6 bases). The CDR3 sequence is 15 residues long. Germline lookup yields CDR1 MNHEY and CDR2 SVGAGI. This chain's CDR3 is CASSDSGTPSYEQYF. For the CDR3, the DNA is TGTGCCAGCAGTGACTCCGGGACACCTTCCTACGAGCAGTACTTC.